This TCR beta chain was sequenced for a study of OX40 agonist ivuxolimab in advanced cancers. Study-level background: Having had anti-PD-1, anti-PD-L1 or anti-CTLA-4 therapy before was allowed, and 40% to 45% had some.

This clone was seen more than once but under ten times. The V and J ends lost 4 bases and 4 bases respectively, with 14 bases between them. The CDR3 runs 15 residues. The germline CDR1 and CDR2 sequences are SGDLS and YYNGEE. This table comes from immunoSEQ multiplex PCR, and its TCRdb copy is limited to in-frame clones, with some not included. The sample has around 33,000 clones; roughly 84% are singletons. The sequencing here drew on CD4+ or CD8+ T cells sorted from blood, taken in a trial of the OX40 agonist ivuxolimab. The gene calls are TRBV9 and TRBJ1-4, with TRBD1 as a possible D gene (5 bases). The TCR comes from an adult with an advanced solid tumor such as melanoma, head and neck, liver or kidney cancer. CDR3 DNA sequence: TGTGCCAGCAGCCCGCGAGACAGTCTTAATGAAAAACTGTTTTTT. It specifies CASSPRDSLNEKLFF.